The 22 T cell receptor beta chains in this list originate from one sample, sequenced in a study of T cell clones after liver transplantation. Some clones are missing from TCRdb's copy, which holds only in-frame ones; the method was immunoSEQ multiplex PCR. Among 95,000 to 130,000 clones listed, 90% were seen once. Specimen: CD4+ T cells from blood, collected 12 months after liver transplant. The receptors derive from a human patient who received a liver transplant. The graft donor may have given rise to some T cells.

V gene TRBV5-4 combines with J gene TRBJ2-5, with a tentative D call TRBD1 (5 bases). The CDR3 extends over 13 amino acids. Per the germline V gene, CDR1 is SGHNT and CDR2 is YYREEE (reference sequence). V lost 1 base, J lost 4 bases, and 8 bases lay in between. The DNA of the CDR3 is TGTGCCAGCAGCTTGCGAGACAGAGAGACCCAGTACTTC. Residues: CASSLRDRETQYF.

The V and J genes are TRBV7-2 and TRBJ2-5; TRBD2 matches 11 bases. Germline V gene data show CDR1 as SGHTA and CDR2 as FQGNSA. This CDR3 is built from 14 residues. V was pared by 4 bases and J by 7 bases, with 5 bases of the junction left unmatched. CDR3 coding DNA: TGTGCCAGCAGCTCGTCGCTAGCGGGAGGGACCCAGTACTTC. The encoded protein is CASSSSLAGGTQYF.

This chain links TRBV18 with TRBJ2-7, with D possibly TRBD1 on 5 matching bases. CDR3 length: 15 amino acids. In germline, CDR1 is KGHSH, CDR2 LQKENI. V was cut by 5 bases and J by 4 bases, with 18 bases left in between. The CDR3, as DNA: TGTGCCAGCTCAGAAGGAAGGGGTTCCGCTTACGAGCAGTACTTC. Translated: CASSEGRGSAYEQYF.

The rearrangement uses TRBV20-1 and TRBJ1-2, with no clear D. Germline-derived CDR1 and CDR2 are DFQATT and SNEGSKA (reference sequence). The CDR3 extends over 11 amino acids. V lost 6 bases and J lost 8, with 13 bases in between. CDR3 in amino acids: CSAASDLGYTF. The CDR3 bases are TGCAGTGCCGCTTCGGACCTCGGCTACACCTTC.

The rearrangement joins TRBV7-9 to TRBJ2-7; D is unclear. V was shortened by 5 bases and J by 1 base, with 3 bases between the two germline ends. Germline values: CDR1 SEHNR, CDR2 FQNEAQ (reference sequence). CDR3 size: 11 residues. CDR3 bases: TGTGCCAGCAGCCCTTCCTACGAGCAGTACTTC. It codes for CASSPSYEQYF.

This clone was seen a single time. J is TRBJ1-1 and V is TRBV6-1, with D unresolved. The CDR3 totals 14 residues. V lost 4 bases to trimming and J lost 3 bases, with 12 bases between them. In germline, CDR1 is MNHNS, CDR2 SASEGT. Here the CDR3 DNA reads TGTGCCAGCAGTGGCCGAAGGGCCGACACTGAAGCTTTCTTT. This sequence encodes CASSGRRADTEAFF.

This chain uses TRBV6-1 with TRBJ2-7; D unclear. Trimming left V 6 bases short and J 11 bases short, with 14 bases between. The CDR3 loop spans 11 amino acids. CDR1 MNHNS and CDR2 SASEGT come from the germline V gene. The CDR3 nucleotides are TGTGCCAGCAGGCACATGGAACTCAAGTACTTC. This encodes CASRHMELKYF.

This clone came up once. This chain connects TRBV5-1 to TRBJ2-1; TRBD2 agrees at 10 bases. Unmatched junction bases numbered 8, after V lost 4 bases and J lost 7 bases. Germline CDR1 SGHRS, CDR2 YFSETQ. The CDR3 spans 15 residues. CDR3 amino acids: CASSGQGLAFNEQFF. In nucleotides, the CDR3 is TGCGCCAGCAGCGGCCAGGGACTAGCGTTTAATGAGCAGTTCTTC. Variable domain in full (rest from reference TRBV5-1 and TRBJ2-1): KAGVTQTPRYLIKTRGQQVTLSCSPISGHRSVSWYQQTPGQGLQFLFEYFSETQRNKGNFPGRFSGRQFSNSRSEMNVSTLELGDSALYLCASSGQGLAFNEQFFGPGTRLTVL.

The chain has TRBV5-1 and TRBJ2-5; D gene ambiguous. The length of the CDR3 is 15 residues. V lost 1 base to trimming and J lost 1 base, with 11 bases between them. CDR1 and CDR2 from the germline V gene are SGHRS and YFSETQ. This chain's CDR3 is CASSLYVGSQETQYF. The CDR3 coding sequence is TGCGCCAGCAGCTTGTACGTGGGCAGCCAAGAGACCCAGTACTTC.

Here the CDR3 reads CASRIGRELFF. CDR3 coding DNA: TGTGCCAGCAGGATTGGCCGGGAGCTGTTTTTT. This rearrangement joins TRBV7-6 to TRBJ2-2; D remains unclear. Germline loops: CDR1 SGHVS, CDR2 FNYEAQ. The CDR3 is made up of 11 amino acids. Deletions cut 6 bases from V and 9 bases from J, with 8 bases between.

This clone has a handful of counts. The V call is TRBV7-8, the J call TRBJ2-1; tentative D call: TRBD1 (5 bases). CDR3 length: 14 amino acids. V was trimmed by 2 bases and J by 3 bases, leaving 8 bases between them. Germline V gene sequence: CDR1 SGHVS, CDR2 FQNEAQ. CDR3 sequence: CASSLRQGYNEQFF. The CDR3 nucleotides are TGTGCCAGCAGCTTAAGGCAGGGCTACAATGAGCAGTTCTTC.

Notes on this clone: Sequence at one end of the junction differs from germline and may be a read error. The chain couples TRBV6-6 to TRBJ2-7; the D is unclear. Germline V lookup: CDR1 MNHNY, CDR2 SVGAGI (reference sequence). CDR3 size: 12 residues. The CDR3 coding sequence is TGTGCCAGCAGTTACTCGGAAAGCCTACCCCACTTC. It specifies CASSYSESLPHF.

This clone was found once. The V and J genes are TRBV11-3 and TRBJ2-1, with 11 positions matching TRBD2. The germline V gene encodes CDR1 SGHNT and CDR2 YENEEA. The CDR3 totals 15 residues. Trimming took 3 bases from V and 9 from J; bases not matched to a gene: 7. The CDR3, as DNA: TGTGCCAGCAGCTTGGGGATAGCGGGAGGGGGTGAGCAGTTCTTC. It translates to CASSLGIAGGGEQFF.

V gene TRBV29-1 combines with J gene TRBJ2-5, with 9 bases matching TRBD2. CDR1 and CDR2 (germline): SQVTM, ANQGSEA. V trimming: 3 bases; J trimming: 10 bases; junction bases outside the gene matches: 15. The CDR3 contains 15 residues. CDR3 sequence reads: CSVEDTSGRPGDQYF. CDR3 DNA: TGCAGCGTTGAGGACACTAGCGGGCGGCCGGGGGACCAGTACTTC.

The V call is TRBV18, the J call TRBJ2-7; no reliable D call. The germline V gene has CDR1 KGHSH and CDR2 LQKENI. V lost 2 bases and J lost 5, with 16 bases in between. The length of the CDR3 is 15 residues. This CDR3 reads CASSPNSWLQNEQYF. The CDR3 DNA is TGTGCCAGCTCACCAAATTCATGGCTTCAAAACGAGCAGTACTTC. Full variable domain (outside the CDR3, taken from reference TRBV18 and TRBJ2-7): NAGVMQNPRHLVRRRGQEARLRCSPMKGHSHVYWYRQLPEEGLKFMVYLQKENIIDESGMPKERFSAEFPKEGPSILRIQQVVRGDSAAYFCASSPNSWLQNEQYFGPGTRLTVT.

V usage is TRBV6-1 and J usage is TRBJ2-5, with D perhaps given as TRBD1 or TRBD2 (5 bases each). V was cut by 4 bases and J by 2 bases, with 14 bases left in between. The CDR3 is 15 amino acids. From germline, CDR1 is MNHNS and CDR2 SASEGT. The CDR3 DNA follows: TGTGCCAGCAGTGTAGCGACAGTAACTCAAGAGACCCAGTACTTC. This gives the protein CASSVATVTQETQYF.

The V call is TRBV30, the J call TRBJ1-1, with a tentative D call TRBD1 (6 bases). Germline CDR1 is GTSNPN and CDR2 is SVGIG (reference sequence). The CDR3 length is 17 residues. V was clipped by 4 bases and J by 3 bases, with 24 bases between them. CDR3 bases: TGTGCCTGGAACAGTGCCGATCATTTTAGGGGGGACACTGAAGCTTTCTTT. It yields the protein CAWNSADHFRGDTEAFF.

The CDR3 here is CASSLEEGSTQYF. In DNA form, the CDR3 reads TGTGCCAGCAGCTTAGAAGAGGGCTCTACGCAGTATTTT. V and J are TRBV7-8 and TRBJ2-3, with D tentatively TRBD2 (5 bases). In germline, CDR1 is SGHVS, CDR2 FQNEAQ. The germline V and J ends were trimmed by 1 base and 8 bases, with 10 bases remaining between them. The CDR3 has 13 amino acids.

The rearrangement joins TRBV7-2 to TRBJ1-5; the D gene is possibly TRBD1 (5 bases). The CDR3 has 16 residues. V shed 1 base and J shed 0 bases, with 10 bases lying between them. CDR1 is SGHTA and CDR2 is FQGNSA in the germline V gene. In DNA form, the CDR3 reads TGTGCCAGCAGCTTAGAACCAGGGTATAGCAATCAGCCCCAGCATTTT. Encoded protein: CASSLEPGYSNQPQHF. Based on the CDR3 plus reference TRBV7-2 and TRBJ1-5, the full variable domain is GAGVSQSPSNKVTEKGKDVELRCDPISGHTALYWYRQSLGQGLEFLIYFQGNSAPDKSGLPSDRFSAERTGGSVSTLTIQRTQQEDSAVYLCASSLEPGYSNQPQHFGDGTRLSIL.

The V and J genes are TRBV11-3 and TRBJ2-3; no firm D call. V dropped 4 bases and J dropped 1 base, with 12 bases sitting between them. The CDR3 is 15 residues long. Germline V gene sequence: CDR1 SGHNT, CDR2 YENEEA. CDR3 DNA: TGTGCCAGCAGCTCGGACGGTTTTGGCACAGATACGCAGTATTTT. Protein sequence: CASSSDGFGTDTQYF. Together with reference TRBV11-3 and TRBJ2-3, the CDR3 gives the full variable domain: EAGVVQSPRYKIIEKKQPVAFWCNPISGHNTLYWYLQNLGQGPELLIRYENEEAVDDSQLPKDRFSAERLKGVDSTLKIQPAELGDSAVYLCASSSDGFGTDTQYFGPGTRLTVL.

The chain couples TRBV6-5 to TRBJ1-5; TRBD1 matches 9 bases. The CDR3 runs 14 residues. Germline V CDR1 and CDR2: MNHEY, SVGAGI. Losses at the gene ends were 8 bases for V and 2 bases for J; bases not matched to a gene: 4. The CDR3 loop reads CASQQGAGNQPQHF. CDR3 sequence (DNA): TGTGCCAGCCAACAGGGGGCGGGCAATCAGCCCCAGCATTTT.

The V gene is TRBV21-1, the J gene TRBJ2-7; no check of the table's D call, TRBD2, against the DNA was made. TRBV21-1 is assigned pseudogene status. This CDR3 contains 21 residues. The CDR3 region is CASSKRFFRAGTSGSSYEQYF. The CDR3 nucleotides are TGTGCCAGCAGCAAAAGATTCTTCCGAGCGGGAACTAGCGGGAGTTCCTACGAGCAGTACTTC.